The following is a T cell receptor (beta chain) sequence with its context. This CDR3 has 19 residues. In germline, CDR1 is MNHEY, CDR2 SMNVEV (reference sequence). The ends lost 4 bases at V and 5 bases at J; junction bases unmatched: 10. The data belong to a study of blood T cell repertoires in COVID-19. For the study at large: Sources were T cells, B-cell-depleted T cells, or PBMCs; the material itself was cDNA or gDNA.

Data came from immunoSEQ multiplex PCR; TCRdb stores just in-frame clones and leaves some out. This table holds more than 35,000 clones, 75% to 85% found once. This sequence was found in a woman between 70 and 85 years old with acute or convalescent COVID-19. The chain uses TRBV27 and TRBJ2-2; the match to TRBD2 covers 16 bases. Sequencing was done on a sample of peripheral blood. The CDR3 coding sequence is TGTGCCAGCAGTTCTCCCGGGACTAGCGGGAGGGCCGGGACCGGGGAGCTGTTTTTT. Amino acids: CASSSPGTSGRAGTGELFF.